This T cell receptor (beta chain) derives from a study of OX40 agonist ivuxolimab in advanced cancers. The method was immunoSEQ multiplex PCR; TCRdb's version includes in-frame clones alone and lacks a portion of them. The table has around 69,000 clones, 89% seen once. The CDR3 spans 15 residues. The germline V gene has CDR1 SGHNT and CDR2 YYREEE (reference sequence). Trimming removed 3 bases from V and 4 bases from J; junction bases left unmatched: 5. The sequencing used CD4+ or CD8+ T cells sorted from blood, collected in a trial of the OX40 agonist ivuxolimab. The genes are TRBV5-4 and TRBJ2-3, with TRBD2 matching 10 bases. The TCR originated in an adult with an advanced solid tumor such as melanoma, head and neck, liver or kidney cancer. The CDR3 DNA reads as TGTGCCAGCAGCTCGGCTAGCGGGAGTTCAGATACGCAGTATTTT. Amino acids: CASSSASGSSDTQYF. Together with reference TRBV5-4 and TRBJ2-3, the CDR3 gives the full variable domain: ETGVTQSPTHLIKTRGQQVTLRCSSQSGHNTVSWYQQALGQGPQFIFQYYREEENGRGNFPPRFSGLQFPNYSSELNVNALELDDSALYLCASSSASGSSDTQYFGPGTRLTVL.